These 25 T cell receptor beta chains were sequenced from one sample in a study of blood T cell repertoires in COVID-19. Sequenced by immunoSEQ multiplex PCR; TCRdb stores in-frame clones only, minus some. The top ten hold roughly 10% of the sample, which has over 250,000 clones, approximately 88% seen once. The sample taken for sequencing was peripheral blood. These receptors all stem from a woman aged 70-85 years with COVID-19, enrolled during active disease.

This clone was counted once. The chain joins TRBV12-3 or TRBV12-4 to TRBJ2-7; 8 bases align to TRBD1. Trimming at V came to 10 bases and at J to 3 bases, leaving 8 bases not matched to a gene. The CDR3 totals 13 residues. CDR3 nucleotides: TGTGCCACCTCTACAGGGGGTATCTACGAGCAGTACTTC. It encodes CATSTGGIYEQYF.

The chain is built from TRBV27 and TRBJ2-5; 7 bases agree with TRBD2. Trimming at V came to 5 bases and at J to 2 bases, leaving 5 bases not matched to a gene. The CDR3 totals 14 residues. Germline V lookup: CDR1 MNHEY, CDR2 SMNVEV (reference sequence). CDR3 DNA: TGTGCCAGCAGTGCCAGCGGGGCACAAGAGACCCAGTACTTC. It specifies CASSASGAQETQYF.

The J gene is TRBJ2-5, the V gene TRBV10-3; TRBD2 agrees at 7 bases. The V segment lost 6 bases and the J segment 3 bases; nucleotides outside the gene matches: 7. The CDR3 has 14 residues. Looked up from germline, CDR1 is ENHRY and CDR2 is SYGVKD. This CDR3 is CAISRTSAKETQYF. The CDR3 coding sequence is TGTGCCATCAGCAGAACTAGCGCGAAAGAGACCCAGTACTTC.

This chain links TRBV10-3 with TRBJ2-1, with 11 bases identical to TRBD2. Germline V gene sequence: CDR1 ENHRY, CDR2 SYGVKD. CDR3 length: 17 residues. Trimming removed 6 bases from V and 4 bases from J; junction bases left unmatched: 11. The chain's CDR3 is CAISRQTGTSGYNEQFF. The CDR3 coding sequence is TGTGCCATCAGCCGCCAGACCGGGACTAGCGGATACAATGAGCAGTTCTTC.

CDR3: CASRTSWTGGGEAFF. As DNA, the CDR3 is TGCGCCAGCAGGACCTCCTGGACAGGGGGGGGCGAAGCTTTCTTT. The chain uses TRBV5-1 and TRBJ1-1; 10 nucleotides match TRBD1. Trimming removed 5 bases from V and 8 bases from J; junction bases left unmatched: 12. Germline V gene lookup returns CDR1 SGHRS and CDR2 YFSETQ. The CDR3 spans 15 residues.

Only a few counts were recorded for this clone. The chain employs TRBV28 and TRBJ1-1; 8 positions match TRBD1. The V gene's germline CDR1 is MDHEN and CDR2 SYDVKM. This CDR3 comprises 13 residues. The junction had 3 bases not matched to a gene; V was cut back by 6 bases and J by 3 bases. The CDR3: CASREQGDTEAFF. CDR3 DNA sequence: TGTGCCAGCAGGGAACAGGGGGACACTGAAGCTTTCTTT.

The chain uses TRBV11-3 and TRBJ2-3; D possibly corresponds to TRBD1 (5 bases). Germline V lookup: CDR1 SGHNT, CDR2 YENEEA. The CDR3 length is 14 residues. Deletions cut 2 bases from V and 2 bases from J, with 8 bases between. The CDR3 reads CASSLQGSTDTQYF. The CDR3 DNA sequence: TGTGCCAGCAGCTTACAGGGATCCACAGATACGCAGTATTTT.

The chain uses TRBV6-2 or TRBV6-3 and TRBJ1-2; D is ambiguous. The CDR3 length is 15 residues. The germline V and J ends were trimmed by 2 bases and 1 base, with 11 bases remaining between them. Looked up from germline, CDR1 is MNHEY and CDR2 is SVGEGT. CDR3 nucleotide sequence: TGTGCCAGCAGTTACGGGGTTCGGGGTAACTATGGCTACACCTTC. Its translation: CASSYGVRGNYGYTF.

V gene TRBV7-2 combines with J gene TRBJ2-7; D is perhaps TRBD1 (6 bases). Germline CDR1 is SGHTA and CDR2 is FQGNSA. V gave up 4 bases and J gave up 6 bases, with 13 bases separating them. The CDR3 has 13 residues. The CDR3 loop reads CASSSKPRGEQYF. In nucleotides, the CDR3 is TGTGCCAGCAGCTCTAAGCCCAGGGGCGAGCAGTACTTC.

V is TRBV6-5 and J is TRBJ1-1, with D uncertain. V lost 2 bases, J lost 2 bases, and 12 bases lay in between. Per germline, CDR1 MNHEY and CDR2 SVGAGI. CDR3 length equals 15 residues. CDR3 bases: TGTGCCAGCAGTTACAACAGAAAACCCAACACTGAAGCTTTCTTT. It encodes CASSYNRKPNTEAFF.

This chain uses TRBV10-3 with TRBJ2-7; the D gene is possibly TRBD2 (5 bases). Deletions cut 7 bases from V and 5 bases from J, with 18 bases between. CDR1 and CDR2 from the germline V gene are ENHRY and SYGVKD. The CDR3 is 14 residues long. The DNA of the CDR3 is TGTGCCATCATCCGTACTAGTCAGATAAACGAGCAGTACTTC. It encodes CAIIRTSQINEQYF.

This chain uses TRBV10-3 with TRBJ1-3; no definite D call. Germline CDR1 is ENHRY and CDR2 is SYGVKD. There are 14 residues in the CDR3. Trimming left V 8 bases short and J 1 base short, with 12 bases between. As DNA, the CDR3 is TGTGCCATCCGACACGCCGCGTCTGGAAACACCATATATTTT. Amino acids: CAIRHAASGNTIYF.

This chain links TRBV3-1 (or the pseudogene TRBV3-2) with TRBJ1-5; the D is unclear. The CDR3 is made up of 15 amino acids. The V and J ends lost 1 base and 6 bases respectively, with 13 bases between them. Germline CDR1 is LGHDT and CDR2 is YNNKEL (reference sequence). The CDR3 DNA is TGTGCCAGCAGCCAAGGACGGTCTCCGGGTCAGCCCCAGCATTTT. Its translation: CASSQGRSPGQPQHF.

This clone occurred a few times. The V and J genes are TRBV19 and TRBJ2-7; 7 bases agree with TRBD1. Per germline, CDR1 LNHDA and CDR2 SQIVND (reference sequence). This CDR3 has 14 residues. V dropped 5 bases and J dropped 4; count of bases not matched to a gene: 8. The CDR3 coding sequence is TGTGCCAGTAGTGGCGCGGACAGGCGTTACGAGCAGTACTTC. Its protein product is CASSGADRRYEQYF.

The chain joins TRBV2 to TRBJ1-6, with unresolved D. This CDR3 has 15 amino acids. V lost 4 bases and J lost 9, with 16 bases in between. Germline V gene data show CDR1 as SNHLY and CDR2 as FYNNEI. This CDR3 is CASSGERGRLSPLHF. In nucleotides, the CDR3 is TGTGCCAGCAGTGGAGAGAGAGGCAGACTTTCACCCCTCCACTTT.

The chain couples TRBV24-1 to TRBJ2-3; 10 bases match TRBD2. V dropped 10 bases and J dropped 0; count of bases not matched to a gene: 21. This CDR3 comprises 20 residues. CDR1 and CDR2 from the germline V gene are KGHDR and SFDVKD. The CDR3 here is CATSAGGPSGLYASTDTQYF. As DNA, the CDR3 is TGTGCCACATCAGCGGGAGGGCCCTCTGGACTCTATGCTAGCACAGATACGCAGTATTTT.

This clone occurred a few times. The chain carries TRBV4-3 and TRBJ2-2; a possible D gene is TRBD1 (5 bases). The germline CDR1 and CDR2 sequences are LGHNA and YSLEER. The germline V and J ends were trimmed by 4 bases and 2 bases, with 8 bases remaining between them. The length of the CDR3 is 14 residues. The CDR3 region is CASSRGQNTGELFF. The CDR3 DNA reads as TGCGCCAGCAGCCGGGGCCAAAACACCGGGGAGCTGTTTTTT.

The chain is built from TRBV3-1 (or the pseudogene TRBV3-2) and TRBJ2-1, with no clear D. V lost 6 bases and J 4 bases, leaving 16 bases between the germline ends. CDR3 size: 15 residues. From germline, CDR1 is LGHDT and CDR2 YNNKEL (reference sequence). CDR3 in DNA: TGTGCCAGCAGATCGGCGGATCAGCCATACAATGAGCAGTTCTTC. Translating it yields CASRSADQPYNEQFF.

The CDR3 reads CTSSRYCYSYEQYF. The CDR3 bases are TGCACCAGCAGCCGATATTGCTACTCCTACGAGCAGTACTTC. V and J are TRBV1 and TRBJ2-7; whether TRBD2, the table's D call, matches the DNA was not checked. TRBV1 is designated a pseudogene. The CDR3 is made up of 14 amino acids.

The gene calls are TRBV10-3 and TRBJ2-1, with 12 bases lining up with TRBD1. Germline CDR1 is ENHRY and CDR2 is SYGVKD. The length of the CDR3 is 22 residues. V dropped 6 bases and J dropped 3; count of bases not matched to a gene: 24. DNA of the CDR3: TGTGCCATCAGACCGGGACAGGGGGCTCCCAGCGGGAGGGTCGGGTACTACAATGAGCAGTTCTTC. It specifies CAIRPGQGAPSGRVGYYNEQFF.

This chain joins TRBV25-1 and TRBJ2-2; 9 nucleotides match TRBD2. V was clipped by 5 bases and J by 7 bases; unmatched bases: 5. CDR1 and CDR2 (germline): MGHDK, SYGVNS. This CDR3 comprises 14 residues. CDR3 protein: CASSLAGYNGELFF. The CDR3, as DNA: TGTGCCAGCAGTCTAGCGGGATATAACGGGGAGCTGTTTTTT.

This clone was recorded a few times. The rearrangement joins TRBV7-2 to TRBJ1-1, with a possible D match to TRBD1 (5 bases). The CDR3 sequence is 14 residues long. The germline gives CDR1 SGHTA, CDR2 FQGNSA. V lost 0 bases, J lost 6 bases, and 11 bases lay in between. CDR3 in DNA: TGTGCCAGCAGCTTAGCGCTCCCAGGGTCTGAAGCTTTCTTT. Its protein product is CASSLALPGSEAFF.

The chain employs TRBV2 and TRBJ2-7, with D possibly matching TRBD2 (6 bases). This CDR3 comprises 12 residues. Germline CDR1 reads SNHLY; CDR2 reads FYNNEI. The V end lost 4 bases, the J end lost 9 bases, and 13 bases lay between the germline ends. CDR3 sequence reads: CASSVQGEVQYF. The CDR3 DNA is TGTGCCAGCAGTGTGCAAGGGGAGGTGCAGTACTTC.

The CDR3, as DNA: TGTGCCAGCAGTGAAGAGGGACAGGGTGTCCACGAGCAGTACTTC. Translated: CASSEEGQGVHEQYF. The chain is built from TRBV6-1 and TRBJ2-7, with 9 bases matching TRBD1. The V gene's germline CDR1 is MNHNS and CDR2 SASEGT. CDR3 length: 15 amino acids. J lost 5 bases, V lost 1 base, and 6 bases had no gene match.

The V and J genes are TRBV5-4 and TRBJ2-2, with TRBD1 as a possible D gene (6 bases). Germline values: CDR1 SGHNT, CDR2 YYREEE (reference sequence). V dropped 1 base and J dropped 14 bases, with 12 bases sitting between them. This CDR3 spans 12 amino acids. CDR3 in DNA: TGTGCCAGCAGCTTGAACCTGGGGGCTCTGTTTTTT. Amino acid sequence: CASSLNLGALFF. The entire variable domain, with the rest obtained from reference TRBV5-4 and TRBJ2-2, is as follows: ETGVTQSPTHLIKTRGQQVTLRCSSQSGHNTVSWYQQALGQGPQFIFQYYREEENGRGNFPPRFSGLQFPNYSSELNVNALELDDSALYLCASSLNLGALFFGEGSRLTVL.